The 8 T cell receptor beta chains presented below share a single source sample, sequenced in a study of cytomegalovirus exposure and HLA in healthy donors. Primers included in the PCR were 60 Vbeta and 13 Jbeta primers. Here immunoSEQ multiplex PCR was the method, and the copy in TCRdb shows in-frame clones only, minus some. The sample includes roughly 180,000 clones, 80% seen only once; the top ten take about 1.3%. Material: PBMCs. These receptors came from a young man in good health and CMV-seronegative.

V and J are TRBV7-2 and TRBJ1-3; no clear D gene. Germline CDR1 is SGHTA and CDR2 is FQGNSA. The CDR3 runs to 16 residues. The V end lost 0 bases, the J end lost 2 bases, and 11 bases lay between the germline ends. The CDR3 protein is CASSLALIRAGNTIYF. CDR3 coding DNA: TGTGCCAGCAGCTTAGCTCTCATTCGGGCTGGAAACACCATATATTTT.

The V and J genes are TRBV7-8 and TRBJ2-1, with 10 bases lining up with TRBD1. Germline-derived CDR1 and CDR2 are SGHVS and FQNEAQ. Trimming cost V 2 bases and J 8 bases; bases outside gene matches: 6. The CDR3 spans 15 residues. The CDR3: CASSLSRDRGHEQFF. CDR3 coding DNA: TGTGCCAGCAGCTTATCCCGGGACAGGGGCCATGAGCAGTTCTTC.

The J gene is TRBJ2-7, the V gene TRBV4-2, with D possibly TRBD1 on 6 matching bases. The CDR3 has 15 amino acids. The germline CDR1 and CDR2 sequences are LGHNA and YNFKEQ. V gave up 2 bases and J gave up 1 base, with 12 bases separating them. The CDR3 sequence: CASSQPTGLSYEQYF. CDR3 DNA: TGTGCCAGCAGCCAACCGACAGGTCTATCCTACGAGCAGTACTTC.

The V call is TRBV28, the J call TRBJ1-3, with 9 bases that match TRBD1. This CDR3 is built from 14 residues. CDR1 is MDHEN and CDR2 is SYDVKM in the germline V gene. Losses at the gene ends were 7 bases for V and 4 bases for J; bases not matched to a gene: 5. The CDR3 DNA follows: TGTGCCAGCACCACAGGGGGCGCAGGAAACACCATATATTTT. Translated: CASTTGGAGNTIYF.

This sequence joins TRBV5-1 and TRBJ2-3; no reliable D call. CDR1 SGHRS and CDR2 YFSETQ come from the germline V gene. The CDR3 runs 14 residues. V lost 0 bases and J 2 bases, leaving 7 bases between the germline ends. In DNA, the CDR3 is TGCGCCAGCAGCTTGGCCACAGACACAGATACGCAGTATTTT. Protein product: CASSLATDTDTQYF.

The chain is built from TRBV9 and TRBJ2-2; 10 nucleotides line up with TRBD2. The J segment lost 4 bases and the V segment lost 4 bases, leaving 10 bases of the junction unmatched. CDR1 SGDLS and CDR2 YYNGEE come from the germline V gene. This CDR3 contains 17 residues. The CDR3 spells CASSPFSGGWGTGELFF. The CDR3 coding sequence is TGTGCCAGCAGCCCTTTTAGCGGGGGGTGGGGCACCGGGGAGCTGTTTTTT.

The genes are TRBV19 and TRBJ1-5; TRBD1 matches at 8 bases. This CDR3 is 16 amino acids long. Germline CDR1 reads LNHDA; CDR2 reads SQIVND (reference sequence). V shed 4 bases, J shed 7 bases, and the junction held 12 bases outside the gene matches. Here the CDR3 reads CASSSSRMTGAQPQHF. CDR3 DNA: TGTGCCAGTAGTAGCTCTAGGATGACAGGGGCCCAGCCCCAGCATTTT.

This clone was seen more than once but under ten times. The J gene is TRBJ2-5, the V gene TRBV7-2; 15 nucleotides align to TRBD2. Germline V lookup: CDR1 SGHTA, CDR2 FQGNSA. The CDR3 spans 16 residues. The V segment lost 4 bases and the J segment 2 bases; nucleotides outside the gene matches: 2. As DNA, the CDR3 is TGTGCCAGCAGCTCCGGACTAGCGGGAGGGCAAGAGACCCAGTACTTC. It codes for CASSSGLAGGQETQYF.